Sequencing of this T cell receptor beta chain was carried out in a study of T cell responses to AZD1222 COVID-19 vaccine. Across the whole study: Second doses that came at about 4 or about 12 weeks were put together.

Study observations and caveats: Reportedly, nearly half the spike-specific TCRs target unmutated variant regions. Repertoires in all cases were sampled only once the peak T cell response had passed.

Concerning this clone: Its antigen is unidentified.

Using immunoSEQ multiplex PCR, the repertoire was profiled, and TCRdb retains in-frame clones only, with some absent. This repertoire shows roughly 140,000 clones, 94% found once; its top ten account for over 1%. The TCR was taken from an adult in good health. Sequenced here: peripheral blood, sampled on day 0 of AZD1222 vaccination.

CDR3 DNA: TGCGCCAGCAGCTTCACAGGGTTGGGTGAAAAACTGTTTTTT. Translated, it gives CASSFTGLGEKLFF. V gene TRBV5-1 combines with J gene TRBJ1-4; D possibly corresponds to TRBD1 (6 bases). The CDR3 runs 14 residues. Per the germline V gene, CDR1 is SGHRS and CDR2 is YFSETQ. Between the trimmed V and J ends, which lost 2 bases and 7 bases, there was a span of 12 bases.